Listed below are T cell receptor beta chains from one sample, sequenced in a study of blood T cells in healthy people across ages. TCRdb itself ran the 5' RACE reads through MiXCR, one entry per CDR3 protein. The sample includes 600,000 or so distinct CDR3 sequences, 20% to 25% of them seen just once. The sequenced sample was blood. The source of these receptors is a man between 65 and 80 years old in good health. Both conserved end residues are part of each CDR3. The D gene is left open where the match is weak. For some rows the clone size is stated as once, few or many, or as a class when expanded; others skip it.

j_call d_call v_call clone_size cdr3_aa cdr3_nt
TRBJ1-1 . TRBV15 few CATSRDVPGRTEAFF TGTGCCACCAGCAGAGATGTGCCAGGGCGTACTGAAGCTTTCTTT
TRBJ2-7 TRBD2 TRBV29-1 few CSVKIAGGIYEQYF TGCAGCGTCAAGATAGCGGGAGGGATTTACGAGCAGTACTTC
TRBJ2-1 TRBD2 TRBV4-2 . CASSLRTSGSYEQFF TGTGCCAGCAGCCTCCGCACTAGCGGGAGTTATGAGCAGTTCTTC
TRBJ1-2 . TRBV27 . CASRSGLGGNYGYTF TGTGCCAGCAGGTCGGGGCTGGGGGGTAACTATGGCTACACCTTC
TRBJ2-2 . TRBV6-1 many CASSWGNSGELFF TGTGCCAGCAGCTGGGGAAACAGCGGGGAGCTGTTTTTT
TRBJ2-2 TRBD1 TRBV9 . CASSVEGQGTGELFF TGTGCCAGCAGCGTAGAGGGACAGGGCACCGGGGAGCTGTTTTTT
TRBJ2-1 TRBD2 TRBV20-1 . CSARDGRVIEQFF TGCAGTGCTAGAGATGGGAGGGTTATAGAGCAGTTCTTC
TRBJ2-7 . TRBV12-3/TRBV12-4 few CASSFLQGPHEQYF TGTGCCAGCAGTTTTCTTCAGGGGCCCCACGAGCAGTACTTC
TRBJ2-7 . TRBV7-2 . CASSRDQRGSYEQYF TGTGCCAGCAGCCGGGACCAACGAGGCTCCTACGAGCAGTACTTC
TRBJ2-1 . TRBV9 . CASSALPDSYNEQFF TGTGCCAGCAGCGCGCTACCCGACTCCTACAATGAGCAGTTCTTC
TRBJ2-7 TRBD2 TRBV5-1 few CASSLKGLAAIKDYEQYF TGCGCCAGCAGCTTGAAGGGACTAGCGGCTATCAAGGACTACGAGCAGTACTTC
TRBJ2-5 TRBD2 TRBV20-1 . CSARPPQRGRETQYF TGCAGTGCTAGACCCCCTCAGCGGGGGAGAGAGACCCAGTACTTC
TRBJ1-2 . TRBV6-6 few CASSYSPGAANYGYTF TGTGCCAGCAGTTACTCGCCGGGGGCAGCTAACTATGGCTACACCTTC
TRBJ1-1 . TRBV3-1 few CASSQMGQLNTEAFF TGTGCCAGCAGCCAAATGGGACAACTGAACACTGAAGCTTTCTTT
TRBJ2-3 TRBD2 TRBV7-9 few CASSLDGRTYTQYF TGTGCCAGCAGCCTCGACGGGAGGACGTATACGCAGTATTTT
TRBJ2-7 . TRBV6-1 few CASSEGAGLFYEQYF TGTGCCAGCAGTGAAGGGGCAGGCCTCTTCTACGAGCAGTACTTC
TRBJ2-1 TRBD1 TRBV7-2 . CASSLLWDSAYNEQFF TGTGCCAGCAGCTTACTTTGGGACAGCGCCTACAATGAGCAGTTCTTC
TRBJ2-2 . TRBV2 . CASSEARSTGELFF TGTGCCAGCAGTGAAGCGCGTAGCACCGGGGAGCTGTTTTTT
TRBJ2-7 . TRBV24-1 . CATSDSIRDNYEQYF TGTGCCACCAGTGATTCGATACGGGACAACTACGAGCAGTACTTC
TRBJ2-3 . TRBV28 many CASSSLDSTDTQYF TGTGCCAGCAGTTCCCTGGACAGCACAGATACGCAGTATTTT
TRBJ2-7 TRBD1 TRBV6-2/TRBV6-3 . CASSWTGNDEQYF TGTGCCAGCAGCTGGACAGGGAACGACGAGCAGTACTTC
TRBJ2-1 TRBD2 TRBV20-1 . CSARLAGAGNEQFF TGCAGTGCGAGGCTAGCGGGAGCGGGTAATGAGCAGTTCTTC
TRBJ2-6 . TRBV29-1 few CSVSGGPDSSGANVLTF TGCAGCGTATCCGGGGGGCCCGATAGCTCTGGGGCCAACGTCCTGACTTTC
TRBJ2-5 TRBD2 TRBV5-1 . CASSPGTSVSQETQYF TGCGCCAGCAGCCCGGGGACTAGCGTCTCGCAAGAGACCCAGTACTTC
TRBJ2-3 . TRBV20-1 . CSAGGITSDTQYF TGCAGTGCTGGCGGGATAACTTCGGATACGCAGTATTTT
TRBJ2-1 . TRBV20-1 . CSAQEAIYNEQFF TGCAGTGCGCAAGAGGCTATATACAATGAGCAGTTCTTC
TRBJ2-2 . TRBV24-1 . CATSDLPSTGELFF TGTGCCACCAGTGATTTGCCCAGCACCGGGGAGCTGTTTTTT
TRBJ2-7 TRBD2 TRBV2 . CASLVERGAYEQYF TGTGCCAGCTTGGTGGAGCGGGGGGCCTACGAGCAGTACTTC
TRBJ2-2 . TRBV4-1 few CASSQEGARPGELFF TGCGCCAGCAGCCAAGAGGGGGCTAGGCCCGGGGAGCTGTTTTTT
TRBJ1-2 TRBD1 TRBV12-3/TRBV12-4 . CASRGTGGFGYTF TGTGCCAGCAGGGGGACAGGGGGCTTTGGCTACACCTTC
TRBJ2-7 . TRBV28 once CASSSPSHTYEQYF TGTGCCAGCAGTTCCCCTTCCCATACCTACGAGCAGTACTTC
TRBJ2-5 . TRBV6-1 . CASSEGLRTETQYF TGTGCCAGCAGTGAAGGTCTCAGGACAGAGACCCAGTACTTC
TRBJ1-5 . TRBV6-6 many CASSYGGPRQPQHF TGTGCCAGCAGTTACGGCGGCCCCCGGCAGCCCCAGCATTTT
TRBJ1-4 . TRBV20-1 . CSARLPLDEKLFF TGCAGTGCTAGGCTGCCCTTAGATGAAAAACTGTTTTTT
TRBJ2-3 . TRBV20-1 . CSAIGDWDTDTQYF TGCAGTGCTATTGGGGACTGGGACACAGATACGCAGTATTTT
TRBJ2-1 . TRBV4-1 . CASSQGLRANEQFF TGCGCCAGCAGCCAGGGACTTAGGGCCAATGAGCAGTTCTTC
TRBJ2-3 . TRBV25-1 . CASSELGRGLTDTQYF TGTGCCAGCAGTGAATTGGGCAGGGGCTTGACAGATACGCAGTATTTT